This T cell receptor beta chain was sequenced in a study of T-cell memory formation after mild COVID-19. In this sample, this clonotype turned up many times. TCRdb analysed the 5' RACE reads with MiXCR anew, one entry per CDR3 protein. The table lists roughly 250,000 distinct CDR3 sequences, about a sixth of them singletons. Losses at the gene ends were 5 bases for V and 5 bases for J; bases not matched to a gene: 14. The CDR3 spans 16 residues. This chain uses TRBV12-3 or TRBV12-4 with TRBJ2-5; 7 nucleotides agree with TRBD1. The sequence derives from a man between 18 and 35 years old who had mild COVID-19 (a few samples of this study predate the infection). Cell type and time point are not known. The sequenced material came from PBMCs or a T cell subset sorted from them (not recorded which). Here the CDR3 reads CASSEPTATGDETQYF. CDR3 coding DNA: TGTGCCAGCAGTGAACCAACCGCCACAGGGGATGAGACCCAGTACTTC.